This T cell receptor (beta chain) was identified during a study of T cell responses to AZD1222 COVID-19 vaccine. Second-dose schedules of about 4 or about 12 weeks were combined. The repertoire was sequenced with immunoSEQ multiplex PCR; TCRdb's copy has only in-frame clones and lacks some. This table holds 85,000 to 100,000 clones, around nine tenths found once. V gave up 0 bases and J gave up 8 bases, with 10 bases separating them. The germline V gene has CDR1 WNHNN and CDR2 SYGVQD (reference sequence). This CDR3 region has 13 residues. General observations from the study: No repertoire was sampled before or during the peak T cell response, only after it. Donors, mostly white British, included more females; clonal diversity was possibly underestimated.

A word on this clone: No antigen is known for it.

The chain employs TRBV10-1 and TRBJ1-1, with D unclear. The source was peripheral blood, collected 28 days after the second AZD1222 dose. The receptor comes from an adult who received the AZD1222 COVID-19 vaccine. The CDR3 here is CASSESAVTEAFF. The CDR3 nucleotides read TGCGCCAGCAGTGAGTCGGCGGTCACCGAAGCTTTCTTT.